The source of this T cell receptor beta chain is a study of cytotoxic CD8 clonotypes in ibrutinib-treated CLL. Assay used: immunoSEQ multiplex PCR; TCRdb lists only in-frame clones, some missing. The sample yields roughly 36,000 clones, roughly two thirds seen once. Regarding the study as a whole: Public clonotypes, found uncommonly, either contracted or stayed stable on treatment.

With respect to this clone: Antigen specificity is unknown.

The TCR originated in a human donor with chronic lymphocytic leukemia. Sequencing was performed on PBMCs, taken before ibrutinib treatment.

The CDR3 DNA follows: TGTGCCAGTAGTCACGGGACAGGGGAATTCTACGAGCAGTACTTC. As protein: CASSHGTGEFYEQYF. This chain uses TRBV19 with TRBJ2-7, with TRBD1 matching over 10 bases. Trimming removed 5 bases from V and 3 bases from J; junction bases left unmatched: 7. Germline lookup yields CDR1 LNHDA and CDR2 SQIVND (reference sequence). CDR3 length equals 15 residues.